In its sample, the clone carrying this T cell receptor (beta chain) was seen once. The entry originates in a study of Ad26.COV2.S vaccination and SARS-CoV-2 variants. Measured with immunoSEQ multiplex PCR; TCRdb has only the in-frame clones, and not every one. This table holds about 370,000 clones, about 85% found once. As for treatment: around 19 received Ad26.COV2.S at low or high dose, single or two shots; about 5 received placebo; per-sample allocation not given. The study sampled participants on day 63 after the first vaccine or placebo injection. There are 16 residues in the CDR3. In germline, CDR1 is MNHEY, CDR2 SVGAGI. V dropped 4 bases and J dropped 4; count of bases not matched to a gene: 11.

The TCR originated in a person between 18 and 65 years old who received the Ad26.COV2.S COVID-19 vaccine or a placebo. Specimen: peripheral blood, collected in a trial of Ad26.COV2.S vaccine versus placebo. V and J are TRBV6-5 and TRBJ2-5; 8 bases fit TRBD1. DNA for the CDR3: TGTGCCAGCAGTTTCGGCCCCCCAGGGGGCGGAGAGACCCAGTACTTC. Residues: CASSFGPPGGGETQYF.